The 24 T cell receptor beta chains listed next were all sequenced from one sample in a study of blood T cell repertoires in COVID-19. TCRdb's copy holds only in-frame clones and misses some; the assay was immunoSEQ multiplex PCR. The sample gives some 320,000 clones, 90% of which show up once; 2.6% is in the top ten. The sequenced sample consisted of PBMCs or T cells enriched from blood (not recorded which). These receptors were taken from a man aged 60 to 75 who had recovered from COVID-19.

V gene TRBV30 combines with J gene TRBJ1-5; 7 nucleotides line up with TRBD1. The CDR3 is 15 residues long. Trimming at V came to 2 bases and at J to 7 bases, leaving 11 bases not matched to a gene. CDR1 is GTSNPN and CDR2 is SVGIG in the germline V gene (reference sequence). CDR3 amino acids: CAWSSKQGSLQPQHF. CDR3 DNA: TGTGCCTGGAGTAGTAAACAGGGGAGTCTACAGCCCCAGCATTTT.

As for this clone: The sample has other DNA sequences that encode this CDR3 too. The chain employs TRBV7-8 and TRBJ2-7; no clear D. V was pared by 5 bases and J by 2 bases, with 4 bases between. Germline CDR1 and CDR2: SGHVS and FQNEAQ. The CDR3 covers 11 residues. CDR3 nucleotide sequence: TGTGCCAGCAGCCCCGCCTACGAGCAGTACTTC. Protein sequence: CASSPAYEQYF.

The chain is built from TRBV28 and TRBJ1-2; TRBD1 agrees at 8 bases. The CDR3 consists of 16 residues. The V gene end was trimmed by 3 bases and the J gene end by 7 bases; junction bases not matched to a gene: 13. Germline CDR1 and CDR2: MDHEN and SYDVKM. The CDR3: CASSLGWQGAGFGYTF. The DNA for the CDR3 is TGTGCCAGCAGTTTGGGGTGGCAGGGGGCGGGGTTTGGCTACACCTTC.

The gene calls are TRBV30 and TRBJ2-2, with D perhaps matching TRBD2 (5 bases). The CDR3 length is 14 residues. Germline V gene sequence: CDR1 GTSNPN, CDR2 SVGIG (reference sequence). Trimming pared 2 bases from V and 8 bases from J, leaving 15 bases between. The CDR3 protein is CAWSQWPGSGELFF. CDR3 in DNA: TGTGCCTGGAGTCAATGGCCTGGGAGTGGGGAGCTGTTTTTT.

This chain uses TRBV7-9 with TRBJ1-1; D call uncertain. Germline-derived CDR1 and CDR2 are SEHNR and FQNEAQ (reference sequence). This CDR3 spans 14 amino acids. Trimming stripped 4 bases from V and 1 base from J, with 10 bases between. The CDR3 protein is CASSSGSGNTEAFF. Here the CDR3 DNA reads TGTGCCAGCAGCTCGGGTAGTGGGAACACTGAAGCTTTCTTT.

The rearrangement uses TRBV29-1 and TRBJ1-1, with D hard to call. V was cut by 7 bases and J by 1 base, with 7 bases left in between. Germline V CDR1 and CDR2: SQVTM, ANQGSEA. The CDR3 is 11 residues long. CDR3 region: CSGTGNTEAFF. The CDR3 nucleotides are TGCAGCGGAACGGGGAACACTGAAGCTTTCTTT.

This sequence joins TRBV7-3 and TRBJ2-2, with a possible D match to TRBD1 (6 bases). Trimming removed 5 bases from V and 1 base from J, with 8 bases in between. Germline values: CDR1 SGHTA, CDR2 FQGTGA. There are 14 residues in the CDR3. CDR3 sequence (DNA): TGTGCCAGCAGCCTGGGACAGAACACCGGGGAGCTGTTTTTT. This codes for CASSLGQNTGELFF.

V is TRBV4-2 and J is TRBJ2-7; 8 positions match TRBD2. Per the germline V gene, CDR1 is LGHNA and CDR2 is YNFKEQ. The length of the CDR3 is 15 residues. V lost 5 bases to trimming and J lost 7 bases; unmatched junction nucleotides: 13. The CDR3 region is CASSDGTSRLGEQYF. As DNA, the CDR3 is TGTGCCAGCAGCGACGGGACTAGTCGATTGGGGGAGCAGTACTTC.

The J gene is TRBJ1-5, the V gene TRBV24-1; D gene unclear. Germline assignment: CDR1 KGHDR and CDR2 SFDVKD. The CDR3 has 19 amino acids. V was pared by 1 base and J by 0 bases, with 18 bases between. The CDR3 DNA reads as TGTGCCACCAGTGATTTTTACAGTAGAGGACTAAATAGCAATCAGCCCCAGCATTTT. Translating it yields CATSDFYSRGLNSNQPQHF.

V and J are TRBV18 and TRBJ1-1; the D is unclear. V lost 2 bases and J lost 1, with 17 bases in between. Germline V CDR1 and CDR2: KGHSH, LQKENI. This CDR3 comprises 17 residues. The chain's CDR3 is CASSPRASGMGNTEAFF. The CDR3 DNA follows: TGTGCCAGCTCACCAAGGGCTTCGGGGATGGGGAACACTGAAGCTTTCTTT.

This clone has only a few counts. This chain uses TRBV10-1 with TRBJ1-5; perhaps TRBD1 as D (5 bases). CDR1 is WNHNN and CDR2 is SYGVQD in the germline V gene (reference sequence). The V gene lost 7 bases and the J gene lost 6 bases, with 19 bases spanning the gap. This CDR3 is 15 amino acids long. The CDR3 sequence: CASMTQGRGPQPQHF. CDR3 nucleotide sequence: TGCGCCAGCATGACCCAGGGTCGTGGGCCTCAGCCCCAGCATTTT.

The CDR3 reads CASSLTGTIDIQYF. CDR3 DNA: TGTGCCAGCTCACTGACCGGGACTATCGACATTCAGTACTTC. The chain has TRBV18 and TRBJ2-4; 7 bases are a match to TRBD2. V gave up 4 bases and J gave up 8 bases; unmatched junction bases: 8. Looked up from germline, CDR1 is KGHSH and CDR2 is LQKENI. The CDR3 totals 14 residues.

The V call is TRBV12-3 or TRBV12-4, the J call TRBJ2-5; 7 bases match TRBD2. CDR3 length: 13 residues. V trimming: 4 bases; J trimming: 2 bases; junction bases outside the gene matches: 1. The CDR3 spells CASSSGLQETQYF. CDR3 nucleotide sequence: TGTGCCAGCAGTTCGGGACTACAAGAGACCCAGTACTTC.

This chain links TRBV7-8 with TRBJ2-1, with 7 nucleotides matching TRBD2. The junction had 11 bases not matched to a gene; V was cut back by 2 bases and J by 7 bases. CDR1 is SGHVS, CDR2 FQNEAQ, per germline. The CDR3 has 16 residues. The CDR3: CASSLPGLSWVNEQFF. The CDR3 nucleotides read TGTGCCAGCAGCTTACCGGGACTAAGTTGGGTGAATGAGCAGTTCTTC.

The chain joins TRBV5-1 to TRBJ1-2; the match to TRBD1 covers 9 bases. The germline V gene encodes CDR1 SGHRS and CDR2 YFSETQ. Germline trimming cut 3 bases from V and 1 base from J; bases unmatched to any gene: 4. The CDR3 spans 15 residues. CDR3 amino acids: CASSSGQGFNYGYTF. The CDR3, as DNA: TGCGCCAGCAGCTCGGGACAGGGATTTAACTATGGCTACACCTTC.

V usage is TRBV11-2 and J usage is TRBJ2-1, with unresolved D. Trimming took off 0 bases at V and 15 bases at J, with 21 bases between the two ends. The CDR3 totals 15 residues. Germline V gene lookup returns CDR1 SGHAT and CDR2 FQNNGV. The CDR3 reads CASSLELAPLPGAFF. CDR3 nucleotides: TGTGCCAGCAGCTTAGAGTTGGCGCCCCTTCCAGGTGCGTTCTTC.

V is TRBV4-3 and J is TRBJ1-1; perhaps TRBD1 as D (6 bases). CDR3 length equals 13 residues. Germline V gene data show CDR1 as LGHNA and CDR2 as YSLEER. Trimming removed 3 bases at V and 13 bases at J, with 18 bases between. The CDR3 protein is CASSQFSGDRGFF. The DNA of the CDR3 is TGCGCCAGCAGCCAGTTTTCAGGGGACCGCGGTTTCTTT.

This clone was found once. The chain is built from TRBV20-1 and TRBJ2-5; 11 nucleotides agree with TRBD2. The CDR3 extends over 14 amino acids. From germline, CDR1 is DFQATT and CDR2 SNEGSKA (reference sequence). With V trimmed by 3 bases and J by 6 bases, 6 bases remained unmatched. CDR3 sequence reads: CSASGTSGGQTQYF. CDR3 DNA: TGCAGTGCTAGTGGCACTAGCGGGGGTCAGACCCAGTACTTC.

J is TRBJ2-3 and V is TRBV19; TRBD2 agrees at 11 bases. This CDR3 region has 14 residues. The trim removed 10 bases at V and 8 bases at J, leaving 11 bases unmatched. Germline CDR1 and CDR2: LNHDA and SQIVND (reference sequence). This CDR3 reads CATIAGGPFGTQYF. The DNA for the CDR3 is TGTGCCACCATAGCGGGAGGGCCTTTTGGTACGCAGTATTTT.

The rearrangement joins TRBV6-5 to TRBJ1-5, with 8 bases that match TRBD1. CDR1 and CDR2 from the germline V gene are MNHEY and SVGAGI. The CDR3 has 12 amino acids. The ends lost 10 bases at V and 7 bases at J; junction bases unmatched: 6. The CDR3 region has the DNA TGTGCCACAGGGACAGGAAGACAGCCCCAGCATTTT. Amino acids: CATGTGRQPQHF.

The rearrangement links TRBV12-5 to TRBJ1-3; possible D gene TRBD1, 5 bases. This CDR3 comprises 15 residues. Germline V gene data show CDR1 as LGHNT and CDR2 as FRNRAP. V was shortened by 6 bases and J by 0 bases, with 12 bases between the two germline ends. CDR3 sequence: CASGPGHRSGNTIYF. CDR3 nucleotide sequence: TGTGCTAGTGGACCCGGACACCGCTCTGGAAACACCATATATTTT.

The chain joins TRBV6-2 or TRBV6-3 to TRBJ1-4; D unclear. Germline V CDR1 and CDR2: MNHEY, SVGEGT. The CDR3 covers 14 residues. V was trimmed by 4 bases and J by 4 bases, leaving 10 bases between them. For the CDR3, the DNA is TGTGCCAGCAGTTCTCAGCGGATTAATGAAAAACTGTTTTTT. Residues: CASSSQRINEKLFF.

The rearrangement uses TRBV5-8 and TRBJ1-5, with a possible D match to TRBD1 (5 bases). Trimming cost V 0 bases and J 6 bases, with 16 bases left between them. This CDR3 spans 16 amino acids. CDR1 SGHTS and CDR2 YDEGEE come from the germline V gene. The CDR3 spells CASSLGRLGGRQPQHF. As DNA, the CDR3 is TGTGCCAGCAGCTTGGGGCGCCTCGGGGGACGTCAGCCCCAGCATTTT.

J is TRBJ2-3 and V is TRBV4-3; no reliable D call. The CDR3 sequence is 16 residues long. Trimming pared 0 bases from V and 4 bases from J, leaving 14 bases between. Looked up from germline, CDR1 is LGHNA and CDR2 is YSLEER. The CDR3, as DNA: TGCGCCAGCAGCCAAGAGGGCTATGAGAGTCCAGATACGCAGTATTTT. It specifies CASSQEGYESPDTQYF.